One sample yielded the 19 T cell receptor beta chains listed below, sequenced in a study of beta chain features in type 1 diabetes. Expressed TCRB transcripts got sequenced, as all isolated RNA was reverse transcribed. Data came from immunoSEQ multiplex PCR; TCRdb stores just in-frame clones and leaves some out. The sample holds under 950,000 clones, about a sixth seen once. Sequencing was done on a sample of naive CD4+ T cells from blood. These receptors were collected from a woman aged 18-35 years in good health.

This clone was observed a handful of times. The chain uses TRBV5-1 and TRBJ2-7; 9 positions match TRBD1. The CDR3 covers 17 residues. Germline lookup yields CDR1 SGHRS and CDR2 YFSETQ. V was clipped by 0 bases and J by 3 bases; unmatched bases: 10. The CDR3, as DNA: TGCGCCAGCAGCTTGGTTGGGCTCCGGGACAGGGTCTACGAGCAGTACTTC. It yields the protein CASSLVGLRDRVYEQYF.

This clone came up a few times. The V gene is TRBV2, the J gene TRBJ2-6; possible D gene TRBD1, 6 bases. This CDR3 has 13 amino acids. Germline CDR1 SNHLY, CDR2 FYNNEI. V was cut by 11 bases and J by 1 base, with 9 bases left in between. The CDR3 is CAGTISGANVLTF. Here the CDR3 DNA reads TGTGCCGGGACAATTTCTGGGGCCAACGTCCTGACTTTC.

Only a few counts were recorded for this clone. This chain uses TRBV7-3 with TRBJ2-6, with D unclear. V dropped 5 bases and J dropped 10 bases, with 9 bases sitting between them. The germline V gene encodes CDR1 SGHTA and CDR2 FQGTGA. This CDR3 comprises 12 residues. The CDR3 region is CASSPDNNVLTF. Written as DNA, the CDR3 is TGTGCCAGCAGCCCCGACAATAACGTCCTGACTTTC.

In its sample, this clone was seen a few times. The V gene is TRBV27, the J gene TRBJ2-6; D call uncertain. Per germline, CDR1 MNHEY and CDR2 SMNVEV (reference sequence). CDR3 length equals 14 residues. Trimming took 7 bases from V and 2 from J, leaving 9 bases between them. CDR3 amino acids: CASKGVAGANVLTF. The CDR3 region has the DNA TGTGCCAGCAAGGGTGTGGCTGGGGCCAACGTCCTGACTTTC.

V usage is TRBV4-3 and J usage is TRBJ2-2; D may be TRBD2 (5 bases). Germline lookup yields CDR1 LGHNA and CDR2 YSLEER. This CDR3 comprises 15 residues. Trimming removed 3 bases from V and 1 base from J, with 9 bases in between. The CDR3 spells CASSQRAENTGELFF. Written as DNA, the CDR3 is TGCGCCAGCAGCCAGAGAGCGGAGAACACCGGGGAGCTGTTTTTT.

With regard to this clone: Other DNA sequences in this sample translate to the same CDR3. The rearrangement links TRBV5-1 to TRBJ2-5; 10 nucleotides agree with TRBD1. This CDR3 contains 15 residues. Looked up from germline, CDR1 is SGHRS and CDR2 is YFSETQ. Trimming cost V 0 bases and J 3 bases; bases outside gene matches: 2. CDR3: CASSLGGTGEETQYF. The CDR3 DNA reads as TGCGCCAGCAGCTTGGGTGGGACAGGGGAAGAGACCCAGTACTTC.

This clone was counted between two and nine times. The chain couples TRBV7-6 to TRBJ2-5, with no clear D. In germline, CDR1 is SGHVS, CDR2 FNYEAQ. The CDR3 has 13 amino acids. The V end was cut by 0 bases, the J end by 5 bases, with 7 bases between. CDR3 amino acids: CASSLAMFETQYF. The CDR3 DNA sequence: TGTGCCAGCAGCTTAGCGATGTTTGAGACCCAGTACTTC.

This chain uses TRBV6-5 with TRBJ2-5; D is unresolved. V was shortened by 0 bases and J by 5 bases, with 10 bases between the two germline ends. The CDR3 runs to 14 residues. The V gene's germline CDR1 is MNHEY and CDR2 SVGAGI. The chain's CDR3 is CASSYSPGWETQYF. The DNA of the CDR3 is TGTGCCAGCAGTTACTCGCCGGGTTGGGAGACCCAGTACTTC.

This clone was detected only a few times. V gene TRBV7-6 combines with J gene TRBJ2-2, with 8 bases identical to TRBD1. V gave up 4 bases and J gave up 7 bases; unmatched junction bases: 8. Germline values: CDR1 SGHVS, CDR2 FNYEAQ. The CDR3 has 15 amino acids. CDR3: CASSYRQGPNGELFF. DNA for the CDR3: TGTGCCAGCAGCTACAGACAGGGGCCTAACGGGGAGCTGTTTTTT.

A note on this clone: Other DNA sequences in the sample encode the same CDR3. This chain joins TRBV6-5 and TRBJ2-7, with 7 bases matching TRBD2. Germline V gene lookup returns CDR1 MNHEY and CDR2 SVGAGI. V shed 0 bases, J shed 2 bases, and the junction held 4 bases outside the gene matches. The CDR3 has 15 residues. CDR3 nucleotides: TGTGCCAGCAGTTACTCGGCTAGCGGTACCTACGAGCAGTACTTC. Amino acid sequence: CASSYSASGTYEQYF.

In its sample, this clone was seen a few times. The chain has TRBV27 and TRBJ2-2, with 8 bases identical to TRBD2. V shed 6 bases, J shed 2 bases, and the junction held 5 bases outside the gene matches. Per germline, CDR1 MNHEY and CDR2 SMNVEV (reference sequence). This CDR3 has 15 residues. The CDR3, as DNA: TGTGCCAGCAGGAGACTAGCGCAAAACACCGGGGAGCTGTTTTTT. It codes for CASRRLAQNTGELFF.

This clone was detected only a few times. The chain uses TRBV7-9 and TRBJ2-7, with 12 bases lining up with TRBD2. CDR1 and CDR2 (germline): SEHNR, FQNEAQ (reference sequence). The CDR3 has 19 residues. Germline trimming cut 5 bases from V and 7 bases from J; bases unmatched to any gene: 21. The CDR3 DNA reads TGTGCCAGCAGCGCGCCGTCTAGCGGGAGGGCCTTATCCTCGGGTGAGCAGTACTTC. As protein: CASSAPSSGRALSSGEQYF.

This clone was seen a handful of times. The rearrangement links TRBV7-3 to TRBJ2-1; TRBD2 aligns across 7 bases. The germline V gene encodes CDR1 SGHTA and CDR2 FQGTGA. Trimming took 5 bases from V and 9 from J; bases not matched to a gene: 16. This CDR3 contains 16 residues. The CDR3 nucleotides read TGTGCCAGCAGCCTCCTTCCGAGTAGCGGGCCTGGTGAGCAGTTCTTC. This sequence encodes CASSLLPSSGPGEQFF. The entire variable domain, with the rest obtained from reference TRBV7-3 and TRBJ2-1, is as follows: GAGVSQTPSNKVTEKGKYVELRCDPISGHTALYWYRQSLGQGPEFLIYFQGTGAADDSGLPNDRFFAVRPEGSVSTLKIQRTERGDSAVYLCASSLLPSSGPGEQFFGPGTRLTVL.

This chain connects TRBV5-6 to TRBJ2-7; D call uncertain. The CDR3 length is 13 residues. Deletions cut 2 bases from V and 0 bases from J, with 6 bases between. Germline CDR1 reads SGHDT; CDR2 reads YYEEEE. The CDR3 sequence: CASSFSPSYEQYF. The CDR3 bases are TGTGCCAGCAGCTTCAGCCCCTCCTACGAGCAGTACTTC. Variable domain in full (rest from reference TRBV5-6 and TRBJ2-7): DAGVTQSPTHLIKTRGQQVTLRCSPKSGHDTVSWYQQALGQGPQFIFQYYEEEERQRGNFPDRFSGHQFPNYSSELNVNALLLGDSALYLCASSFSPSYEQYFGPGTRLTVT.

The chain couples TRBV10-3 to TRBJ2-1; TRBD2 matches at 13 bases. Trimming at V came to 4 bases and at J to 7 bases, leaving 4 bases not matched to a gene. The CDR3 covers 15 residues. Looked up from germline, CDR1 is ENHRY and CDR2 is SYGVKD. The CDR3 here is CAISGTSGSHNEQFF. CDR3 bases: TGTGCCATCAGTGGGACTAGCGGGAGTCATAATGAGCAGTTCTTC.

CDR3 sequence (DNA): TGTGCCAGCAGCTTAGTTCGGGGCTCCTACGAGCAGTACTTC. It yields the protein CASSLVRGSYEQYF. The chain has TRBV11-2 and TRBJ2-7, with TRBD2 as a possible D gene (5 bases). This CDR3 spans 14 amino acids. Germline loops: CDR1 SGHAT, CDR2 FQNNGV. Trimming cost V 1 base and J 0 bases, with 7 bases left between them.

This chain joins TRBV5-4 and TRBJ2-2, with D maybe TRBD2 (6 bases). This CDR3 contains 16 residues. Germline V CDR1 and CDR2: SGHNT, YYREEE (reference sequence). V gave up 0 bases and J gave up 0 bases, with 9 bases separating them. DNA for the CDR3: TGTGCCAGCAGCTTGGGGCTAGCGACGAACACCGGGGAGCTGTTTTTT. It yields the protein CASSLGLATNTGELFF.

The genes are TRBV4-3 and TRBJ1-2; D gene ambiguous. Germline V gives CDR1 LGHNA, CDR2 YSLEER. The CDR3 totals 13 residues. The V and J ends lost 0 bases and 4 bases respectively, with 6 bases between them. The CDR3, as DNA: TGCGCCAGCAGCCAAGATGGAGTCTATGGCTACACCTTC. As protein: CASSQDGVYGYTF.

The chain recombines TRBV7-9 with TRBJ1-1, with D tentatively TRBD1 (5 bases). The CDR3 is 17 amino acids. Germline V CDR1 and CDR2: SEHNR, FQNEAQ (reference sequence). The germline V and J ends were trimmed by 5 bases and 3 bases, with 22 bases remaining between them. The CDR3 coding sequence is TGTGCCAGCAGCCCCTTAGCGGGTCTCCAGGGCGACACTGAAGCTTTCTTT. Translation: CASSPLAGLQGDTEAFF. Variable domain in full (rest from reference TRBV7-9 and TRBJ1-1): DTGVSQNPRHKITKRGQNVTFRCDPISEHNRLYWYRQTLGQGPEFLTYFQNEAQLEKSRLLSDRFSAERPKGSFSTLEIQRTEQGDSAMYLCASSPLAGLQGDTEAFFGQGTRLTVV.